Shown below are 22 T cell receptor beta chains from a single sample sequenced in a study of shared clonotypes between healthy human individuals. This table comes from immunoSEQ multiplex PCR, and its TCRdb copy is limited to in-frame clones, with some not included. The sample has hundreds of thousands of clones, approximately 95% seen once. CD45RO-negative cells were positively selected for CCR7, leaving out terminally differentiated effector memory CD45RA+ cells. Sequenced sample: naive CD8+ T cells sorted from blood. These receptors were obtained from a woman younger than 45 in good health.

The gene calls are TRBV28 and TRBJ2-5; TRBD2 is a possible D gene (5 bases). The DNA end favors TRBJ2-7, so the J call may be wrong. The CDR3 has 14 residues. Germline CDR1 reads MDHEN; CDR2 reads SYDVKM. The CDR3 here is CASSPMSGTYEQYF. The CDR3 DNA reads TGTGCCAGCAGCCCCATGAGCGGAACCTACGAGCAGTACTTC.

This chain joins TRBV2 and TRBJ2-2; TRBD2 matches at 8 bases. Germline values: CDR1 SNHLY, CDR2 FYNNEI. CDR3 size: 16 residues. Germline trimming cut 0 bases from V and 5 bases from J; bases unmatched to any gene: 5. CDR3 region: CASSEAMASGTGELFF. DNA of the CDR3: TGTGCCAGCAGTGAAGCAATGGCTAGCGGGACCGGGGAGCTGTTTTTT.

The V call is TRBV13, the J call TRBJ2-7; D remains ambiguous. Germline assignment: CDR1 PRHDT and CDR2 FYEKMQ (reference sequence). The CDR3 consists of 13 residues. The V end lost 5 bases, the J end lost 4 bases, and 12 bases lay between the germline ends. The CDR3 DNA is TGTGCCAGCAGCCGAGTCCCCGGGTACGAGCAGTACTTC. It encodes CASSRVPGYEQYF.

This chain joins TRBV7-3 and TRBJ2-1; 7 bases are a match to TRBD2. This CDR3 comprises 13 residues. In germline, CDR1 is SGHTA, CDR2 FQGTGA. Germline trimming cut 2 bases from V and 5 bases from J; bases unmatched to any gene: 0. DNA for the CDR3: TGTGCCAGCAGCTTAGCGGGAGACAATGAGCAGTTCTTC. Translated: CASSLAGDNEQFF.

The chain links TRBV19 to TRBJ2-1; maybe TRBD2 (6 bases). CDR3 length equals 16 residues. V was clipped by 3 bases and J by 0 bases, with 12 bases between them. The V gene's germline CDR1 is LNHDA and CDR2 SQIVND (reference sequence). In nucleotides, the CDR3 is TGTGCCAGTAGTATGGGTAGCGGAAGCTCCTACAATGAGCAGTTCTTC. Encoded protein: CASSMGSGSSYNEQFF.

The chain combines TRBV2 with TRBJ2-2; tentatively, D is TRBD1 (5 bases). This CDR3 has 17 amino acids. Germline CDR1 reads SNHLY; CDR2 reads FYNNEI. Deletions cut 3 bases from V and 5 bases from J, with 19 bases between. CDR3 DNA: TGTGCCAGCAGTGAGTCATCAGTGACAGCGTTGACCGGGGAGCTGTTTTTT. Its translation: CASSESSVTALTGELFF.

The rearrangement uses TRBV11-2 and TRBJ2-3, with D perhaps being TRBD1 or TRBD2 (7 bases each). The CDR3 totals 12 residues. V lost 5 bases and J 6 bases, leaving 9 bases between the germline ends. Germline lookup yields CDR1 SGHAT and CDR2 FQNNGV. The CDR3 nucleotides are TGTGCCAGCAGCCAGGGGGGGGATACGCAGTATTTT. As protein: CASSQGGDTQYF.

The V gene is TRBV27, the J gene TRBJ1-4; D not resolved. The CDR3 has 17 amino acids. V was shortened by 2 bases and J by 11 bases, with 24 bases between the two germline ends. Germline V CDR1 and CDR2: MNHEY, SMNVEV (reference sequence). The CDR3 bases are TGTGCCAGCAGTTTAACGGGCGGGGAGGCCCATAAAGGGAAACTGTTTTTT. It is translated as CASSLTGGEAHKGKLFF.

This chain links TRBV21-1 with TRBJ2-7; TRBD2, the D gene given by the table, was not confirmed from the DNA. TRBV21-1 is classified as a pseudogene. This CDR3 spans 14 amino acids. CDR3 in amino acids: CASSKSSGSDEQYF. In nucleotides, the CDR3 is TGTGCCAGCAGCAAGTCTAGCGGGAGTGACGAGCAGTACTTC.

The chain joins TRBV2 to TRBJ1-5; D might be TRBD1 (5 bases). The CDR3 totals 13 residues. V lost 2 bases, J lost 4 bases, and 6 bases lay in between. Germline CDR1 and CDR2: SNHLY and FYNNEI. Here the CDR3 reads CASSERGNQPQHF. DNA of the CDR3: TGTGCCAGCAGTGAAAGGGGTAATCAGCCCCAGCATTTT.

This chain connects TRBV10-3 to TRBJ2-5; D is unresolved. This CDR3 comprises 14 residues. V was shortened by 3 bases and J by 9 bases, with 17 bases between the two germline ends. Germline lookup yields CDR1 ENHRY and CDR2 SYGVKD. CDR3 DNA sequence: TGTGCCATCAGTGAAGGGAACGGACCCGTGTCCCAGTACTTC. Protein product: CAISEGNGPVSQYF.

J is TRBJ2-7 and V is TRBV7-6; TRBD1 aligns across 7 bases. This CDR3 is 14 amino acids long. CDR1 is SGHVS and CDR2 is FNYEAQ in the germline V gene. V shed 5 bases and J 3 bases; nucleotides not matched to a gene: 7. Here the CDR3 DNA reads TGTGCCAGCAGCCCTGGACAGGCCAACTACGAGCAGTACTTC. Its translation is CASSPGQANYEQYF. The full variable domain, in which reference TRBV7-6 and TRBJ2-7 provide the parts outside the CDR3, is GAGVSQSPRYKVTKRGQDVALRCDPISGHVSLYWYRQALGQGPEFLTYFNYEAQQDKSGLPNDRFSAERPEGSISTLTIQRTEQRDSAMYRCASSPGQANYEQYFGPGTRLTVT.

The V and J genes are TRBV2 and TRBJ2-5, with 7 bases aligning to TRBD2. The CDR3 has 16 amino acids. Germline V gives CDR1 SNHLY, CDR2 FYNNEI. The trim removed 3 bases at V and 3 bases at J, leaving 10 bases unmatched. The CDR3 DNA follows: TGTGCCAGCAGTGATCCTGAGCGGGACCCAAAAGAGACCCAGTACTTC. This encodes CASSDPERDPKETQYF.

The chain employs TRBV28 and TRBJ2-5, with 7 nucleotides matching TRBD1. The J call is doubtful: the DNA matches TRBJ2-7 better. The CDR3 has 12 amino acids. CDR1 is MDHEN and CDR2 is SYDVKM in the germline V gene. CDR3 loop: CASSNTGVEQYF. The CDR3 bases are TGTGCCAGCAGCAATACAGGGGTCGAGCAGTACTTC.

This chain links TRBV6-5 with TRBJ2-7; TRBD2 is a possible D gene (6 bases). The germline V gene encodes CDR1 MNHEY and CDR2 SVGAGI. V gave up 2 bases and J gave up 3 bases, with 11 bases separating them. This CDR3 is 14 amino acids long. The CDR3 spells CASSYAGPIYEQYF. The DNA for the CDR3 is TGTGCCAGCAGTTACGCGGGACCGATCTACGAGCAGTACTTC.

This chain joins TRBV6-5 and TRBJ1-2; no reliable D call. CDR1 is MNHEY and CDR2 is SVGAGI in the germline V gene. Trimming took off 2 bases at V and 0 bases at J, with 13 bases between the two ends. The CDR3 is 16 amino acids. The CDR3 protein is CASSYGETLANYGYTF. CDR3 bases: TGTGCCAGCAGTTACGGGGAGACACTAGCTAACTATGGCTACACCTTC.

V and J are TRBV19 and TRBJ2-7; D gene unclear. CDR1 and CDR2 from the germline V gene are LNHDA and SQIVND (reference sequence). This CDR3 spans 15 amino acids. Trimming took 0 bases from V and 5 from J, leaving 14 bases between them. The DNA of the CDR3 is TGTGCCAGTAGTATAGATCTAGGACCTGCTGACGAGCAGTACTTC. It encodes CASSIDLGPADEQYF.

The V and J genes are TRBV30 and TRBJ2-7; 7 bases agree with TRBD1. The germline V gene encodes CDR1 GTSNPN and CDR2 SVGIG (reference sequence). CDR3 length: 16 amino acids. V dropped 1 base and J dropped 2; count of bases not matched to a gene: 11. The DNA of the CDR3 is TGTGCCTGGAGTGGCATATCACAGGGGACGACCTACGAGCAGTACTTC. It translates to CAWSGISQGTTYEQYF.

The gene calls are TRBV28 and TRBJ2-7, with TRBD1 matching over 7 bases. CDR1 is MDHEN and CDR2 is SYDVKM in the germline V gene. The CDR3 totals 15 residues. V shed 3 bases and J 0 bases; nucleotides not matched to a gene: 5. The CDR3 loop reads CASSFPDRRSYEQYF. The CDR3 coding sequence is TGTGCCAGCAGTTTTCCGGACAGGCGCTCCTACGAGCAGTACTTC.

The chain uses TRBV27 and TRBJ2-7; 9 bases line up with TRBD1. The germline V gene has CDR1 MNHEY and CDR2 SMNVEV (reference sequence). The ends lost 4 bases at V and 2 bases at J; junction bases unmatched: 6. This CDR3 has 15 amino acids. Written as DNA, the CDR3 is TGTGCCAGCAGTTCGAGGGACAGGGAAACCTACGAGCAGTACTTC. This translates into CASSSRDRETYEQYF.

This clone was observed a single time. The chain has TRBV27 and TRBJ2-1, with 8 bases that match TRBD2. This CDR3 comprises 19 residues. Germline CDR1 reads MNHEY; CDR2 reads SMNVEV (reference sequence). V lost 3 bases to trimming and J lost 5 bases; unmatched junction nucleotides: 18. The CDR3 sequence: CASSFTVGVRLAKNNEQFF. Here the CDR3 DNA reads TGTGCCAGCAGTTTCACGGTGGGGGTTCGACTAGCGAAAAACAATGAGCAGTTCTTC.

The V and J genes are TRBV4-1 and TRBJ2-1; D possibly corresponds to TRBD2 (6 bases). V lost 4 bases and J 6 bases, leaving 16 bases between the germline ends. CDR3 length: 15 residues. From germline, CDR1 is MGHRA and CDR2 YSYEKL. The CDR3 region has the DNA TGCGCCAGCAGCCCCCCGCGAGGGGAGGTCAATGAGCAGTTCTTC. As protein: CASSPPRGEVNEQFF.